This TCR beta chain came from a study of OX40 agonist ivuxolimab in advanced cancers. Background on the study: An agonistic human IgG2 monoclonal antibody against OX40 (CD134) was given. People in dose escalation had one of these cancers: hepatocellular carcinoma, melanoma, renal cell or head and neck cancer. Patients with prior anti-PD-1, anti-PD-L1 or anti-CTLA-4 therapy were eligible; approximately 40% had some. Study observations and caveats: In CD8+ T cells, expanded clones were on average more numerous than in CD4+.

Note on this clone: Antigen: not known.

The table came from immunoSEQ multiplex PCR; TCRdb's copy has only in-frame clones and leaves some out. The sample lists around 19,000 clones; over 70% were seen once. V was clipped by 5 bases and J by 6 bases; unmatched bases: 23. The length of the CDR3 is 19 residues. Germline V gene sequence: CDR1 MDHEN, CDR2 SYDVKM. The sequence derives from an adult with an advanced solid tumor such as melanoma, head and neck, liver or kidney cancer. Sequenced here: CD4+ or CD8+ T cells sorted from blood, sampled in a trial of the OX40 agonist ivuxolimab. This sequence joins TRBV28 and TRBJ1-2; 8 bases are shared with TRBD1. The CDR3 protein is CASSLPELTGEVSVNGYTF. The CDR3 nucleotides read TGTGCCAGCAGTCTCCCAGAGTTGACAGGGGAAGTGAGCGTAAATGGCTACACCTTC.